The 9 T cell receptor beta chains below come from one sample, sequenced in a study of cytomegalovirus exposure and HLA in healthy donors. The study ran its PCR with 60 Vbeta and 13 Jbeta primers. TCRdb keeps only in-frame clones here, not all; method: immunoSEQ multiplex PCR. The sample records about 110,000 clones, more than 75% being singletons. The sequenced material came from PBMCs. The origin of the receptors is a man aged 25-40 years in good health and CMV-seropositive.

The chain carries TRBV28 and TRBJ1-3; 7 bases match TRBD1. Trimming took 6 bases from V and 5 from J; bases not matched to a gene: 13. CDR3 length: 16 amino acids. Germline CDR1 is MDHEN and CDR2 is SYDVKM. Here the CDR3 reads CASSFRDRAFRNTIYF. The CDR3 DNA sequence: TGTGCCAGCAGCTTCCGCGACAGGGCCTTTCGAAACACCATATATTTT.

This sequence joins TRBV2 and TRBJ1-2; D gene uncertain. Deletions cut 2 bases from V and 2 bases from J, with 12 bases between. CDR3 size: 15 residues. From germline, CDR1 is SNHLY and CDR2 FYNNEI. CDR3 bases: TGTGCCAGCAGTGAATCCACGACTACGAACTATGGCTACACCTTC. It specifies CASSESTTTNYGYTF.

V and J are TRBV21-1 and TRBJ2-1; no DNA check was done on the table's D call, TRBD1. TRBV21-1 is termed a pseudogene. This CDR3 comprises 17 residues. This CDR3 is CASRSTREGTIYNEQFF. The CDR3 DNA sequence: TGTGCCAGCAGGTCCACTCGGGAAGGGACAATTTACAATGAGCAGTTCTTC.

V gene TRBV6-5 combines with J gene TRBJ2-7, with D perhaps matching TRBD2 (5 bases). The CDR3 is 14 residues long. V shed 6 bases and J shed 4 bases, with 16 bases lying between them. The germline V gene encodes CDR1 MNHEY and CDR2 SVGAGI. Here the CDR3 reads CASSPQRERYEQYF. Written as DNA, the CDR3 is TGTGCCAGCAGCCCCCAAAGGGAGAGGTACGAGCAGTACTTC.

This clone appeared a few times. The V and J genes are TRBV5-8 and TRBJ1-2, with 8 bases fitting TRBD1. The CDR3 loop spans 16 amino acids. With V trimmed by 0 bases and J by 7 bases, 11 bases remained unmatched. CDR1 SGHTS and CDR2 YDEGEE come from the germline V gene. Here the CDR3 DNA reads TGTGCCAGCAGCTTGGAGGGCAGGGGGCGAATTTCTGGCTACACCTTC. It translates to CASSLEGRGRISGYTF.

V is TRBV9 and J is TRBJ1-4, with D tentatively TRBD1 (6 bases). The CDR3 has 15 residues. Germline CDR1 is SGDLS and CDR2 is YYNGEE. The V and J ends lost 2 bases and 4 bases respectively, with 12 bases between them. The CDR3, as DNA: TGTGCCAGCAGCGTCCGGACAGCCATTAATGAAAAACTGTTTTTT. Amino acid sequence: CASSVRTAINEKLFF. Variable domain in full (rest from reference TRBV9 and TRBJ1-4): DSGVTQTPKHLITATGQRVTLRCSPRSGDLSVYWYQQSLDQGLQFLIQYYNGEERAKGNILERFSAQQFPDLHSELNLSSLELGDSALYFCASSVRTAINEKLFFGSGTQLSVL.

Here the CDR3 reads CASSQGTSYNEQFF. CDR3 in DNA: TGTGCCAGCAGCCAGGGGACTAGTTACAATGAGCAGTTCTTC. The V call is TRBV9, the J call TRBJ2-1, with 8 bases lining up with TRBD2. The CDR3 has 14 residues. V was pared by 4 bases and J by 4 bases, with 4 bases of the junction left unmatched. Germline CDR1 SGDLS, CDR2 YYNGEE.

With respect to this clone: Distinct nucleotide sequences in the sample also encode this CDR3. This rearrangement joins TRBV6-1 to TRBJ2-5; the match to TRBD2 covers 8 bases. This CDR3 is 16 amino acids long. The V gene's germline CDR1 is MNHNS and CDR2 SASEGT. Germline trimming cut 2 bases from V and 2 bases from J; bases unmatched to any gene: 7. The CDR3 protein is CASSELAGGPQETQYF. CDR3 in DNA: TGTGCCAGCAGTGAATTGGCGGGGGGACCTCAAGAGACCCAGTACTTC.

The genes are TRBV2 and TRBJ1-1, with TRBD1 as a possible D gene (6 bases). The CDR3 is made up of 14 amino acids. V was trimmed by 4 bases and J by 8 bases, leaving 17 bases between them. The germline V gene encodes CDR1 SNHLY and CDR2 FYNNEI. For the CDR3, the DNA is TGTGCCAGCAGTGCTCAGGGGCACGTTTCCGAAGCTTTCTTT. This encodes CASSAQGHVSEAFF.